This TCR beta chain is drawn from a study of T cell repertoires in cytomegalovirus infection (dated by TCRdb to about 2019). About the investigation overall: Donor HLA type was relevant to the analysis, as public TCR beta signatures indicated carriage of CMV infection together with the matching HLA type. General study outcomes and caveats: The ex vivo response was dominated by HLA-C-restricted CMV-specific TCR beta clonotypes, and the single most frequent clonotype in two of eight donors was supplied by these HLA-C-restricted clonotypes. Carriers of CMV infection plus the relevant HLA type were discriminated by the cumulative frequency of public TCR beta family members in the study cohort and in an independent approximately 400-donor cohort.

This clonotype was seen only a few times. No antigen is known for it. No base quality information exists; no much larger clone differs at one position. Data came from an Illumina HiSeq 1500. TCRdb reprocessing: public reads trimmed at Q25 with fastp, clones called with MiXCR, in-frame beta chains kept. All rows with the same CDR3 protein become a single entry with the most common DNA and genes. The sample table shows 300,000 or so distinct CDR3 sequences, and roughly a quarter are seen once. The biggest ten clones account for over 11% of the sample. Sample: PBMCs. The TCR comes from a human donor in good health (CMV status not recorded). Some clones in this sample may be carry-over from other donors' samples.

The base sequence is TGTGCCAGCAGCTTAGCCCTTCGGTCAGGGGGAACGTCTGGGGCCAACGTCCTGACTTTC. The encoded protein is CASSLALRSGGTSGANVLTF. Recombination linked TRBV7-2 to TRBJ2-6; TRBD1 lines up with 7 middle nucleotides. Including the terminal cysteine and phenylalanine, the CDR3 comprises 20 residues. The CDR3 DNA has 60 bases and is translated from base 1. Here V drops 0 bases and J drops 1 base, and the junction holds 12 bases not matched to any gene. Looking up the germline V gene yields CDR1 SGHTA and CDR2 FQGNSA.